Listed here are 10 T cell receptor beta chains from one sample, sequenced in a study of T cell responses to AZD1222 COVID-19 vaccine. Repertoires were generated with immunoSEQ multiplex PCR, while TCRdb's copy carries only in-frame clones and drops some. The sample carries just under 85,000 clones, 86% recorded once. Sequencing was performed on peripheral blood, taken on day 0 of AZD1222 vaccination. These receptors originate from an adult in good health.

The V and J genes are TRBV9 and TRBJ2-2; perhaps TRBD2 as D (7 bases). V lost 2 bases to trimming and J lost 6 bases, with 32 bases between them. The CDR3 length is 21 residues. Germline lookup yields CDR1 SGDLS and CDR2 YYNGEE. CDR3 DNA sequence: TGTGCCAGCAGCGTGCCCGCTGGAGGGGGGGTTTTCGAGCCAGAAGCCGGGGAGCTGTTTTTT. This sequence encodes CASSVPAGGGVFEPEAGELFF.

The chain employs TRBV6-5 and TRBJ1-6; no definite D call. CDR1 is MNHEY and CDR2 is SVGAGI in the germline V gene. CDR3 length equals 12 residues. V was shortened by 2 bases and J by 7 bases, with 3 bases between the two germline ends. Here the CDR3 DNA reads TGTGCCAGCAGTTACAGGAATTCACCCCTCCACTTT. Protein product: CASSYRNSPLHF.

The chain links TRBV7-2 to TRBJ1-6; no clear D gene. The CDR3 is 16 residues long. V was clipped by 5 bases and J by 7 bases, with 18 bases between them. The germline V gene encodes CDR1 SGHTA and CDR2 FQGNSA. CDR3 coding DNA: TGTGCCAGCAGCCCAGATTCGGGCCGAGTAAATTCACCCCTCCACTTT. It specifies CASSPDSGRVNSPLHF.

The chain couples TRBV7-2 to TRBJ1-6; D perhaps matches TRBD1 (5 bases). Trimming shortened V by 5 bases and J by 7 bases, and 15 bases separated the two germline ends. Germline loops: CDR1 SGHTA, CDR2 FQGNSA. The CDR3 contains 15 residues. CDR3 sequence: CASSPLGRGNSPLHF. The CDR3 nucleotides are TGTGCCAGCAGCCCCCTGGGGCGGGGGAATTCACCCCTCCACTTT.

The chain joins TRBV18 to TRBJ1-4; a possible D gene is TRBD1 (5 bases). V was cut by 4 bases and J by 0 bases, with 12 bases left in between. In germline, CDR1 is KGHSH, CDR2 LQKENI. This CDR3 region has 16 residues. The chain's CDR3 is CASSQGQLATNEKLFF. The CDR3 nucleotides are TGTGCCAGCTCACAGGGGCAGCTAGCAACTAATGAAAAACTGTTTTTT.

The chain links TRBV6-1 to TRBJ1-4; 7 positions match TRBD1. V lost 5 bases and J lost 7; bases outside the gene matches: 4. Germline V gene lookup returns CDR1 MNHNS and CDR2 SASEGT. The CDR3 has 13 amino acids. The CDR3 nucleotides read TGTGCCAGCAGTAGGGGGCTGGTTGAAAAACTGTTTTTT. It yields the protein CASSRGLVEKLFF.

This clone has just a few counts. The chain has TRBV9 and TRBJ1-6; D remains unclear. The V end was cut by 2 bases, the J end by 8 bases, with 14 bases between. The CDR3 is made up of 15 amino acids. Germline V gives CDR1 SGDLS, CDR2 YYNGEE. The CDR3: CASSVDPKSDSPLHF. CDR3 DNA: TGTGCCAGCAGCGTGGACCCCAAGTCGGATTCACCCCTCCACTTT.

The chain carries TRBV19 and TRBJ2-4; TRBD2 is a possible D gene (5 bases). Trimming stripped 1 base from V and 9 bases from J, with 13 bases between. The CDR3 totals 14 residues. The germline V gene has CDR1 LNHDA and CDR2 SQIVND (reference sequence). This chain's CDR3 is CASSIGGRGGIQYF. The CDR3 nucleotides read TGTGCCAGTAGTATAGGTGGGAGAGGCGGCATTCAGTACTTC. Combining the CDR3 with reference TRBV19 and TRBJ2-4 gives the whole variable domain DGGITQSPKYLFRKEGQNVTLSCEQNLNHDAMYWYRQDPGQGLRLIYYSQIVNDFQKGDIAEGYSVSREKKESFPLTVTSAQKNPTAFYLCASSIGGRGGIQYFGAGTRLSVL.

This clone was recorded only once. The chain is built from TRBV7-8 and TRBJ2-1; no firm D call. The CDR3 length is 15 residues. Germline CDR1 reads SGHVS; CDR2 reads FQNEAQ. V lost 6 bases and J 5 bases, leaving 17 bases between the germline ends. The CDR3, as DNA: TGTGCCAGCAGTTCTCAGTCCGTAAGGAACAATGAGCAGTTCTTC. It translates to CASSSQSVRNNEQFF.

V usage is TRBV11-2 and J usage is TRBJ1-4, with 11 bases fitting TRBD1. This CDR3 spans 16 amino acids. Germline-derived CDR1 and CDR2 are SGHAT and FQNNGV. The V and J ends lost 6 bases and 8 bases, in that order; junction bases with no gene match: 11. The CDR3 spells CASSHPGQGAWEKLFF. The DNA of the CDR3 is TGTGCCAGCAGTCACCCCGGACAGGGGGCTTGGGAAAAACTGTTTTTT.